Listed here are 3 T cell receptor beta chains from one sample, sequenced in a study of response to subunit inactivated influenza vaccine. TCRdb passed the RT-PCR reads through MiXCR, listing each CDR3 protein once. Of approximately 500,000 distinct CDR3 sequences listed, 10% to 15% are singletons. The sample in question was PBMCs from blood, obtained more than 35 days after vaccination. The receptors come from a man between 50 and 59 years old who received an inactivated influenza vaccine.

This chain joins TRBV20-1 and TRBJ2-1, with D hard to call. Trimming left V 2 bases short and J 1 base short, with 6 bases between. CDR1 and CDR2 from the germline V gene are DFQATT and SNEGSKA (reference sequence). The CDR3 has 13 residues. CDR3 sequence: CSARSGSYNEQFF. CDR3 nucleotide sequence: TGCAGTGCTAGATCGGGTTCCTACAATGAGCAGTTCTTC.

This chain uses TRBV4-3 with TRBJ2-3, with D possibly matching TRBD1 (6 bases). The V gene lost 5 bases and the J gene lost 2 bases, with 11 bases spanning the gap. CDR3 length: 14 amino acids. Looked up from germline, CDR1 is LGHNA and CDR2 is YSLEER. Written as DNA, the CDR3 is TGCGCCAGCAGCGAAAGGACAGACACAGATACGCAGTATTTT. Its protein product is CASSERTDTDTQYF.

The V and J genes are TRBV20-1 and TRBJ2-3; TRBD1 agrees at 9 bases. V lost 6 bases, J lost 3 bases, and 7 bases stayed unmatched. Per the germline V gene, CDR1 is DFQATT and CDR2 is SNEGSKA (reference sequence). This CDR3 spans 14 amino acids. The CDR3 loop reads CSANDRGITDTQYF. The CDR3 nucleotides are TGCAGTGCAAACGACAGGGGGATTACAGATACGCAGTATTTT.